These 5 T cell receptor beta chains share one sample of origin, sequenced in a study of metastatic and nonmetastatic thyroid tumors (dated by TCRdb to between 2020 and 2021). No treatment had been received by any patient before thyroid surgery. Library preparation was by PCR. Sequencing was carried out with an Illumina HiSeq 4000. The raw public data were reprocessed by TCRdb itself: fastp quality trimming at Q25, MiXCR clonotype calling, in-frame beta chains only. This sample gives roughly 25,000 clones in total; about 15% of them show up just once. The biggest ten clones account for approximately 3.4% of the sample. Sequencing used blood. Receptors originate from a female donor with papillary thyroid cancer or a benign thyroid nodule (not recorded which). Some clones in this sample may be carry-over from other donors' samples.

This clone was picked up many times. This chain links TRBV20-1 with TRBJ2-1; TRBD1 matches 9 bases. V lost 5 bases, J lost 8 bases, and 16 bases stayed unmatched. Germline V gene lookup returns CDR1 DFQATT and CDR2 SNEGSKA (reference sequence). The CDR3 is 16 residues long. For the CDR3, the DNA is TGCAGTGCTTACTCTACCGGGACAGGGTACCTTGATGAGCAGTTCTTC. Its protein product is CSAYSTGTGYLDEQFF.

This clone was seen at least ten times. This chain connects TRBV7-2 to TRBJ1-6; D remains unclear. From germline, CDR1 is SGHTA and CDR2 FQGNSA. This CDR3 region has 13 residues. V lost 4 bases to trimming and J lost 7 bases, with 8 bases between them. The CDR3 coding sequence is TGTGCCAGCAGCTCGCAGGAGAATTCACCCCTCCACTTT. Amino acids: CASSSQENSPLHF.

This clone turned up a few times. The rearrangement uses TRBV12-3 or TRBV12-4 and TRBJ1-4, with D unresolved. Trimming stripped 3 bases from V and 2 bases from J, with 4 bases between. CDR3 length equals 13 residues. CDR3 sequence: CASSFRTNEKLFF. The CDR3 bases are TGTGCCAGCAGTTTCAGGACTAATGAAAAACTGTTTTTT.

This clone was counted many times. The chain recombines TRBV5-1 with TRBJ1-1; D possibly corresponds to TRBD1 (5 bases). CDR1 is SGHRS, CDR2 YFSETQ, per germline. Trimming cost V 4 bases and J 4 bases, with 14 bases left between them. This CDR3 has 14 residues. The CDR3 protein is CASSGGRGVTEAFF. In DNA, the CDR3 is TGCGCCAGCAGCGGGGGAAGGGGTGTCACTGAAGCTTTCTTT.

This clone was picked up many times. The chain combines TRBV6-4 with TRBJ1-6, with a tentative D call TRBD1 (5 bases). Germline CDR1 MRHNA, CDR2 SNTAGT. Trimming pared 3 bases from V and 9 bases from J, leaving 12 bases between. The CDR3 covers 14 residues. CDR3 sequence (DNA): TGTGCCAGCAGTGAGGGGCCAGACTTTTCACCCCTCCACTTT. As protein: CASSEGPDFSPLHF.